Sequencing of this TCR beta chain was carried out in a study of T-cell reconstitution after alpha-beta-depleted transplantation in children. The CDR3 is made up of 16 amino acids. Trimming cost V 0 bases and J 2 bases, with 14 bases left between them. CDR1 is SGHRS, CDR2 YFSETQ, per germline. The sample holds many counts of this clonotype. TCRbeta library preparation incorporated unique molecular identifiers. TCRdb reanalysed the PCR reads using MiXCR and keeps one entry per CDR3 protein. The table records 200,000 to 250,000 distinct CDR3 sequences, around 9.7% of them present only once. The TCR comes from a human donor who donated a stem cell graft to a child with SCID. The chain has TRBV5-1 and TRBJ1-2, with D unresolved. The starting material was PBMCs from the stem cell graft donor, obtained from the stem cell graft. This CDR3 reads CASSLVGGMANYGYTF. The CDR3 coding sequence is TGCGCCAGCAGCTTGGTAGGCGGGATGGCGAACTATGGCTACACCTTC.